The clone carrying this T cell receptor beta chain has more than one count but fewer than ten. The repertoire was sequenced with immunoSEQ multiplex PCR; TCRdb's copy has only in-frame clones and lacks some. The table has about 15,000 clones, around 64% seen once. From germline, CDR1 is SGHRS and CDR2 YFSETQ. V dropped 0 bases and J dropped 2 bases, with 15 bases sitting between them. This CDR3 region has 16 residues. These data originate in a study of OX40 agonist ivuxolimab in advanced cancers. The chain carries TRBV5-1 and TRBJ2-7, with D perhaps given as TRBD1 or TRBD2 (5 bases each). This specimen consisted of CD4+ or CD8+ T cells sorted from blood, obtained in a trial of the OX40 agonist ivuxolimab. The sequence was obtained from an adult with an advanced solid tumor such as melanoma, head and neck, liver or kidney cancer. CDR3 amino acids: CASSLAGPDIPYEQYF. The CDR3 region has the DNA TGCGCCAGCAGCTTGGCGGGGCCGGACATTCCCTACGAGCAGTACTTC.